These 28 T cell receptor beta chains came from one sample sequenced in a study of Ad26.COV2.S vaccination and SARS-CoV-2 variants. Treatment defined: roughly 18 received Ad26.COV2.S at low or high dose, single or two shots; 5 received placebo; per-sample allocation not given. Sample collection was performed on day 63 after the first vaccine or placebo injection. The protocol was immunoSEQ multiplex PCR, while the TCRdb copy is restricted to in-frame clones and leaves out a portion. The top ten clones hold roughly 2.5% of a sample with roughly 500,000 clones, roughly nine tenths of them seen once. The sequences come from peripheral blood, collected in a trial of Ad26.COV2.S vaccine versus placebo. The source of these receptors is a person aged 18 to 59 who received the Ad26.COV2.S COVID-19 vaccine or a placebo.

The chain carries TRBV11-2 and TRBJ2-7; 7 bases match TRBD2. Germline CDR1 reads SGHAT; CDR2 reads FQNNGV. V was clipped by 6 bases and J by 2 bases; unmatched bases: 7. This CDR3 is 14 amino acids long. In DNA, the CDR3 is TGTGCCAGCAGTTTCGCGGGAGCCCCCTACGAGCAGTACGTC. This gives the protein CASSFAGAPYEQYV.

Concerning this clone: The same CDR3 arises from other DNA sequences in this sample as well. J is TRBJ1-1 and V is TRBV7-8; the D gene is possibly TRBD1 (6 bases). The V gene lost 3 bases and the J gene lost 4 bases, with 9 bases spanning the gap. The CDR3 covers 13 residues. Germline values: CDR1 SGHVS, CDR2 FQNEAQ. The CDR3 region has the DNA TGTGCCAGCAGCTTGACAGGTGGCACTGAAGCTTTCTTT. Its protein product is CASSLTGGTEAFF. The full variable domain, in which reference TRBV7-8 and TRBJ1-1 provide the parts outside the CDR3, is GAGVSQSPRYKVAKRGQDVALRCDPISGHVSLFWYQQALGQGPEFLTYFQNEAQLDKSGLPSDRFFAERPEGSVSTLKIQRTQQEDSAVYLCASSLTGGTEAFFGQGTRLTVV.

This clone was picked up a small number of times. The CDR3 region has the DNA TGTGCCAGCAGCCAATATAGAACGGGACTAGCGGGACTTGGCGATGAGCAGTTCTTC. It is translated as CASSQYRTGLAGLGDEQFF. The chain joins TRBV4-2 to TRBJ2-1; TRBD2 aligns across 13 bases. The CDR3 is made up of 19 amino acids. V was pared by 2 bases and J by 8 bases, with 15 bases of the junction left unmatched. Germline V CDR1 and CDR2: LGHNA, YNFKEQ.

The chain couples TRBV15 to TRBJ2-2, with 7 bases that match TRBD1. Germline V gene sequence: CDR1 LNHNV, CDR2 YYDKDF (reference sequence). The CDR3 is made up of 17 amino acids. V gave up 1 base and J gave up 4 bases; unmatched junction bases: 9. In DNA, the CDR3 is TGTGCCACCAGCAGAGGTGGGGCAGGGGGTATCACCGGGGAGCTGTTTTTT. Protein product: CATSRGGAGGITGELFF.

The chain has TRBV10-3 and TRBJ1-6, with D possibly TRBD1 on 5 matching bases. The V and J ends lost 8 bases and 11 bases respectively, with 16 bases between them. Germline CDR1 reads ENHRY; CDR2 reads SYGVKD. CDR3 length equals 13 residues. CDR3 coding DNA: TGTGCCATCTGTCAGGGAATCGCGGCACCCCTCCACTTT. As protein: CAICQGIAAPLHF.

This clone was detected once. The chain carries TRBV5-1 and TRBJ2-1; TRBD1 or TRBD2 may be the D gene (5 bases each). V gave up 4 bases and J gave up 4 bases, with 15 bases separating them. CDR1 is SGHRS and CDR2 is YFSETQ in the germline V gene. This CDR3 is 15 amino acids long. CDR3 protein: CASSPEPGSYNEQFF. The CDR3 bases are TGCGCCAGCAGCCCGGAGCCAGGGAGTTACAATGAGCAGTTCTTC.

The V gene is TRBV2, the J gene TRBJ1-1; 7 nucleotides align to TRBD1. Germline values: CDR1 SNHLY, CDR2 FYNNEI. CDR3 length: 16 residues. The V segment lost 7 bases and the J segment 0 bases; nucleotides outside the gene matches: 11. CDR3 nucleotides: TGTGCCAGCAATCGGGACAGCTACTCTATGAACACTGAAGCTTTCTTT. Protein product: CASNRDSYSMNTEAFF.

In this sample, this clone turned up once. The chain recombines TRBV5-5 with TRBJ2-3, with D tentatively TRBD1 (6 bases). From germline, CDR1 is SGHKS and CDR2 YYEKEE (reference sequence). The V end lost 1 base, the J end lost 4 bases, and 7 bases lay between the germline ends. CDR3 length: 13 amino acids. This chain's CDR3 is CASSLTGSDTQYF. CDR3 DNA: TGTGCCAGCAGCTTGACAGGGTCAGATACGCAGTATTTT.

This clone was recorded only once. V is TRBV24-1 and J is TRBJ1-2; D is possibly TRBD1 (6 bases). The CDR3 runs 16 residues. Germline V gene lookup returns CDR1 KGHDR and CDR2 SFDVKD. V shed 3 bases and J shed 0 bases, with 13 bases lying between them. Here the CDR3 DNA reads TGTGCCACCAGTGATCCAGGGGCCCAAGCTAACTATGGCTACACCTTC. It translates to CATSDPGAQANYGYTF.

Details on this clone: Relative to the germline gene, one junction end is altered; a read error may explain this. The CDR3 DNA is TGTGCCAGCACCTTAGTCTGGGGAGGCGGCACAGATACGCAGTATTTT. Protein: CASTLVWGGGTDTQYF. This sequence joins TRBV7-9 and TRBJ2-3; D is perhaps TRBD2 (6 bases). Germline CDR1 SEHNR, CDR2 FQNEAQ (reference sequence). The CDR3 extends over 16 amino acids.

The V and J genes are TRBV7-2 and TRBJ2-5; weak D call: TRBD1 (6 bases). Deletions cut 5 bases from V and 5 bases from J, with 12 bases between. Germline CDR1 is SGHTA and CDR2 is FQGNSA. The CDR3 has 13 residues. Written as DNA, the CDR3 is TGTGCCAGCAGCCGTGGGGGCGAGGAGACCCAGTACTTC. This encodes CASSRGGEETQYF.

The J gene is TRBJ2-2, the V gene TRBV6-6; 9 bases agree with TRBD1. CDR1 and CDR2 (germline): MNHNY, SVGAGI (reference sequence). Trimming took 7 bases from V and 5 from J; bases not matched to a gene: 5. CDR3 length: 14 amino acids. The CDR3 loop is CASTQGARTGELFF. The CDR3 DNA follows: TGTGCCAGCACACAGGGGGCGCGAACCGGGGAGCTGTTTTTT.

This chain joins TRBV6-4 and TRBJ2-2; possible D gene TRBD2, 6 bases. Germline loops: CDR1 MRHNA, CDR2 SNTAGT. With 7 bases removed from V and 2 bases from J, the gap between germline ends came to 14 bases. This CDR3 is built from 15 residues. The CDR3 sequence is CASTGTYPNTGELFF. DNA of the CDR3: TGTGCCAGCACCGGGACTTACCCAAACACCGGGGAGCTGTTTTTT.

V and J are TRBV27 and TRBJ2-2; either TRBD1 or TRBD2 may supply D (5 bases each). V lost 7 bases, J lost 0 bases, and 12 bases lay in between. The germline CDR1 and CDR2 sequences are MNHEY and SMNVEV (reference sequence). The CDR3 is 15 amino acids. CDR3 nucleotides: TGTGCCAGCACCCCGGGGCAGTCGAACACCGGGGAGCTGTTTTTT. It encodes CASTPGQSNTGELFF.

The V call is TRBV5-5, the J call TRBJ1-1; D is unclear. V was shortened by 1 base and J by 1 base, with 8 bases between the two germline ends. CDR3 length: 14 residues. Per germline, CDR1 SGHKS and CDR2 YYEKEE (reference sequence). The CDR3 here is CASSLRGRNTEAFF. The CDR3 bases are TGTGCCAGCAGCTTGCGGGGAAGGAACACTGAAGCTTTCTTT.

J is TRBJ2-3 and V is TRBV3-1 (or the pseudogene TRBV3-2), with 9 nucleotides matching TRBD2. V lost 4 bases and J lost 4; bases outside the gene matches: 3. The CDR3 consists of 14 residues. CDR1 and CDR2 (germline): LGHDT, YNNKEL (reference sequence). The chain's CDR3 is CASSPSGTPDTQYF. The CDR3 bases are TGTGCCAGCAGCCCTAGCGGGACGCCAGATACGCAGTATTTT.

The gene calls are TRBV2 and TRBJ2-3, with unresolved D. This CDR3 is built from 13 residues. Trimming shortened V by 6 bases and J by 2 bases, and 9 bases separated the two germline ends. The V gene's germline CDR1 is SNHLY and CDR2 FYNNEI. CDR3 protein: CASRFDYTDTQYF. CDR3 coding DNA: TGTGCCAGCAGGTTTGATTACACAGATACGCAGTATTTT.

The CDR3 sequence is CASSPGGPMNNEQFF. CDR3 nucleotides: TGTGCCAGCAGCCCGGGGGGGCCTATGAACAATGAGCAGTTCTTC. The chain recombines TRBV3-1 (or the pseudogene TRBV3-2) with TRBJ2-1, with 8 bases matching TRBD2. The J segment lost 5 bases and the V segment lost 4 bases, leaving 7 bases of the junction unmatched. This CDR3 region has 15 residues. Germline V gives CDR1 LGHDT, CDR2 YNNKEL (reference sequence).

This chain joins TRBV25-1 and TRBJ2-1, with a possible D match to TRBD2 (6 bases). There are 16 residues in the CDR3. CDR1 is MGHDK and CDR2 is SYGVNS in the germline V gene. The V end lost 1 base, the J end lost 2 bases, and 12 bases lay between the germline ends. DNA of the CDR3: TGTGCCAGCAGTGAATTTGCCGGGAGTCCCTACAATGAGCAGTTCTTC. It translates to CASSEFAGSPYNEQFF.

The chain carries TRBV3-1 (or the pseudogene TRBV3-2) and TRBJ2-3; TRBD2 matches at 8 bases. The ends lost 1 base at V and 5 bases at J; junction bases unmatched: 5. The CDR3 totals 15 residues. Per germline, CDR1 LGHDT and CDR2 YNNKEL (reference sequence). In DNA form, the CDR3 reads TGTGCCAGCAGCCAAGGTCCGGGGGGGGAAGATACGCAGTATTTT. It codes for CASSQGPGGEDTQYF.

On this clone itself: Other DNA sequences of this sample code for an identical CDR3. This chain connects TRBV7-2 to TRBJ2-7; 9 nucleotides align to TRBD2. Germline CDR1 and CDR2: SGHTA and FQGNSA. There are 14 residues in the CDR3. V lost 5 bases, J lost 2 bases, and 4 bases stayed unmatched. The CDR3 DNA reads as TGTGCCAGCAGCCTACTAGCGGGCGCCTACGAGCAGTACGTC. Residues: CASSLLAGAYEQYV.

The CDR3 here is CASSLGSEGDQPQHF. CDR3 DNA sequence: TGTGCCAGCAGTTTAGGCTCAGAAGGCGATCAGCCCCAGCATTTT. This chain joins TRBV28 and TRBJ1-5; D call uncertain. The length of the CDR3 is 15 residues. CDR1 is MDHEN and CDR2 is SYDVKM in the germline V gene. V lost 2 bases to trimming and J lost 5 bases, with 13 bases between them.

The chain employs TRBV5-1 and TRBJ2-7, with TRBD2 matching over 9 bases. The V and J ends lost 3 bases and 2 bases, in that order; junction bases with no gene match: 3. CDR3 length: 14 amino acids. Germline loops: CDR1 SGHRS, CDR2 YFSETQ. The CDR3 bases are TGCGCCAGCAGCTCGGGCGGGGGGGCCTACGAGCAGTACTTC. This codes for CASSSGGGAYEQYF.

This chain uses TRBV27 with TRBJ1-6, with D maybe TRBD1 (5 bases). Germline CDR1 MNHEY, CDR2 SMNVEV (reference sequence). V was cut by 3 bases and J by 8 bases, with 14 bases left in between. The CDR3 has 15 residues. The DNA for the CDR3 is TGTGCCAGCAGTTTGGGACTCGGATTGGATTCACCCCTCCACTTT. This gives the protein CASSLGLGLDSPLHF.

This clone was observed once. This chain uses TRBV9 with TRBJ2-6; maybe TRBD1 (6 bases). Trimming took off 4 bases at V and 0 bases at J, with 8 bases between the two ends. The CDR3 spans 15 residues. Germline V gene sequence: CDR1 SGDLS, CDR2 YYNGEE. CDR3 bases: TGTGCCAGCAGCCAACAGGGCTCTGGGGCCAACGTCCTGACTTTC. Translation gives CASSQQGSGANVLTF.

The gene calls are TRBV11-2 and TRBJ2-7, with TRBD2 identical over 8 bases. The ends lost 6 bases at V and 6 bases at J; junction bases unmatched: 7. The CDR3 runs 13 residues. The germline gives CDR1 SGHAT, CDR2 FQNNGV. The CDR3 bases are TGTGCCAGCAGGGGGATCGGGAGGGCCGAGCAGTACTTC. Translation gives CASRGIGRAEQYF.

The CDR3 sequence: CASSLRTGGIRRDNSPLHF. CDR3 DNA sequence: TGTGCCAGCAGTCTCCGGACAGGGGGCATCAGACGAGATAATTCACCCCTCCACTTT. V usage is TRBV6-6 and J usage is TRBJ1-6; 11 bases line up with TRBD1. J lost 5 bases, V lost 5 bases, and 14 bases had no gene match. The CDR3 runs 19 residues. The V gene's germline CDR1 is MNHNY and CDR2 SVGAGI (reference sequence).

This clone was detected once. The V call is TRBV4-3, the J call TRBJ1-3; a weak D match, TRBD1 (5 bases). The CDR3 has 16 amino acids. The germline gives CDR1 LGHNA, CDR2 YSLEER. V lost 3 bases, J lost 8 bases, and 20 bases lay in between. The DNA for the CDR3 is TGCGCCAGCAGCCATCGTTGGGGCAGGGCGGTATACACCATATATTTT. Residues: CASSHRWGRAVYTIYF.